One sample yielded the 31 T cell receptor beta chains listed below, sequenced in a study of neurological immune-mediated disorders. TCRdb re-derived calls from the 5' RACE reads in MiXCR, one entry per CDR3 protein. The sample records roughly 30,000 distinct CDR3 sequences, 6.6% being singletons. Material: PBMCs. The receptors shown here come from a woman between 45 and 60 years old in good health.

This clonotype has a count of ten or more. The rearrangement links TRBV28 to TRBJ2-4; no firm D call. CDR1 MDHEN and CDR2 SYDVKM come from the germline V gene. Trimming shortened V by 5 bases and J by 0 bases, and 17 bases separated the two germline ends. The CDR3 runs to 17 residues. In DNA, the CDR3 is TGTGCCAGCAGTCCCATTGGTAGCCTTCAAGCCAAAAACATTCAGTACTTC. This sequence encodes CASSPIGSLQAKNIQYF.

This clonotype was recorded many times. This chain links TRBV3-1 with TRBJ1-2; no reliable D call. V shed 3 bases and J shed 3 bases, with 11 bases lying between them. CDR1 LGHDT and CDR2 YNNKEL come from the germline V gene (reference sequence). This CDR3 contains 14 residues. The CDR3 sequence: CASSQAGRDYGYTF. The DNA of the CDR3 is TGTGCCAGCAGCCAGGCAGGACGGGACTATGGCTACACCTTC. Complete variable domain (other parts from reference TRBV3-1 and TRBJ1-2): DTAVSQTPKYLVTQMGNDKSIKCEQNLGHDTMYWYKQDSKKFLKIMFSYNNKELIINETVPNRFSPKSPDKAHLNLHINSLELGDSAVYFCASSQAGRDYGYTFGSGTRLTVV.

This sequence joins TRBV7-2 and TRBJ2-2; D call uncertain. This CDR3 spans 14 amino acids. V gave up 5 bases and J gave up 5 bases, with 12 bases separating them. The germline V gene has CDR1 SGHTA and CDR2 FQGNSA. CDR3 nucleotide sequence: TGTGCCAGCAGCCCGAGGACGCAAACCGGGGAGCTGTTTTTT. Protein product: CASSPRTQTGELFF.

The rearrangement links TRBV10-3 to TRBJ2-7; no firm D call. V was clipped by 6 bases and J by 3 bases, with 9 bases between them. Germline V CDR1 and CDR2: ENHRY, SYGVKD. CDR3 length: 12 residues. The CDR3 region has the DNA TGTGCCATCAGGTCTCTAGACTACGAGCAGTACTTC. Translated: CAIRSLDYEQYF.

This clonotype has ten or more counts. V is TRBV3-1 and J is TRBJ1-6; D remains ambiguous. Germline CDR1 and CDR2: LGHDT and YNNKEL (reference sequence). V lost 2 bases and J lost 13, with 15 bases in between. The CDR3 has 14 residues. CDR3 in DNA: TGTGCCAGCAGCCAATCGGCCCTGCCGGCGCCCCTCCACTTT. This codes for CASSQSALPAPLHF.

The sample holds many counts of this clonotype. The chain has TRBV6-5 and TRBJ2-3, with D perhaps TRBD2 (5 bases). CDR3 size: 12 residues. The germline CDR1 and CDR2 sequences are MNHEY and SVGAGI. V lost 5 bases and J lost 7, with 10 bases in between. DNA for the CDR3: TGTGCCAGCAGTCCAACTAGTTATACGCAGTATTTT. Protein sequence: CASSPTSYTQYF.

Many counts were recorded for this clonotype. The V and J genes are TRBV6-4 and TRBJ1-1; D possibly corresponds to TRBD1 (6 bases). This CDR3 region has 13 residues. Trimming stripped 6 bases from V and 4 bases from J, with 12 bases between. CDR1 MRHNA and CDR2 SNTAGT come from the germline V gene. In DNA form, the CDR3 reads TGTGCCAGCAGACGACAAGGGGGCACTGAAGCTTTCTTT. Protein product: CASRRQGGTEAFF.

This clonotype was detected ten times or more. For the CDR3, the DNA is TGCGCCAGCAGCTTGGAGGGACAGGGAGGCTACGAGCAGTACTTC. Its protein product is CASSLEGQGGYEQYF. This chain connects TRBV5-1 to TRBJ2-7; 9 bases line up with TRBD1. Germline V gene sequence: CDR1 SGHRS, CDR2 YFSETQ. V trimming: 0 bases; J trimming: 3 bases; junction bases outside the gene matches: 4. The CDR3 totals 15 residues. Full variable domain (outside the CDR3, taken from reference TRBV5-1 and TRBJ2-7): KAGVTQTPRYLIKTRGQQVTLSCSPISGHRSVSWYQQTPGQGLQFLFEYFSETQRNKGNFPGRFSGRQFSNSRSEMNVSTLELGDSALYLCASSLEGQGGYEQYFGPGTRLTVT.

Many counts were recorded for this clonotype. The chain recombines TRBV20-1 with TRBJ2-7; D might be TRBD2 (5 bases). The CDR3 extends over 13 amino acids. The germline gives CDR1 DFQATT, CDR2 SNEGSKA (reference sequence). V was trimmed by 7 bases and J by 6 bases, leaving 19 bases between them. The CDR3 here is CSGQGLAIGEQYF. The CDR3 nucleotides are TGCAGTGGGCAAGGACTGGCTATCGGCGAGCAGTACTTC.

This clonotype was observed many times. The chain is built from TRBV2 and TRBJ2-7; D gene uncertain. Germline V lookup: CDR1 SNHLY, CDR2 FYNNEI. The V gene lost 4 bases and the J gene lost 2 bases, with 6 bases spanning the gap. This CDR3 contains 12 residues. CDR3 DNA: TGTGCCAGCAGTGTACAAGCCTACGAGCAGTACTTC. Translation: CASSVQAYEQYF.

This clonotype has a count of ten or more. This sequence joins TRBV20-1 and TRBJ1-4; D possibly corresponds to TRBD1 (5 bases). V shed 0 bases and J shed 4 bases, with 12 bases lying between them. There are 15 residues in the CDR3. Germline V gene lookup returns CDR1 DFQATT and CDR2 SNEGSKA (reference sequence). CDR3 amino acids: CSARDAGTFNEKLFF. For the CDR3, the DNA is TGCAGTGCTAGAGATGCAGGGACCTTTAATGAAAAACTGTTTTTT.

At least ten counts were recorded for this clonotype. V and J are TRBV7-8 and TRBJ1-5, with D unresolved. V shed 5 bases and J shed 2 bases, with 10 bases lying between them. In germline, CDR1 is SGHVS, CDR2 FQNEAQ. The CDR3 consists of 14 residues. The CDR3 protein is CASSRLAGNQPQHF. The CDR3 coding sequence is TGTGCCAGCAGCCGTCTGGCTGGCAATCAGCCCCAGCATTTT.

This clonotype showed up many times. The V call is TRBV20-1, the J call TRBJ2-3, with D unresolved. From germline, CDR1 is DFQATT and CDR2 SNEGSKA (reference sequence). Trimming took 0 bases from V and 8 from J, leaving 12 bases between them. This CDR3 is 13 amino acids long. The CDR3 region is CSARDPGSSTQYF. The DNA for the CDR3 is TGCAGTGCTAGAGATCCGGGTTCGAGTACGCAGTATTTT.

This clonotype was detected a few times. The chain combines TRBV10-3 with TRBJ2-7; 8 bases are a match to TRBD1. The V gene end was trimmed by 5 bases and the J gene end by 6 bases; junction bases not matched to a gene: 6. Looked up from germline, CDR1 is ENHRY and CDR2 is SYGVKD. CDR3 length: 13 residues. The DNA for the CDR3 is TGTGCCATCAGTCGAGGACAGGGAGGCGAGCAGTACTTC. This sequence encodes CAISRGQGGEQYF.

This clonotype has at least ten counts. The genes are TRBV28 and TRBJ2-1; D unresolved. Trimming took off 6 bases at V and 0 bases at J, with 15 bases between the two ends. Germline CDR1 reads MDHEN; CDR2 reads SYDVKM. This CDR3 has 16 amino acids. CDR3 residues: CASSYTRRSSYNEQFF. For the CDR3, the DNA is TGTGCCAGCAGCTATACCCGACGGAGCTCCTACAATGAGCAGTTCTTC.

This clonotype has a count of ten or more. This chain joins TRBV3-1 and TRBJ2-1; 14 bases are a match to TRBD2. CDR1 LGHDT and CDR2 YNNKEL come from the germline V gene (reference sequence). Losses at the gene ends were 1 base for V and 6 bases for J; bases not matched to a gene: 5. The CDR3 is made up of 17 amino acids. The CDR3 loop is CASSQVGLAGEVNEQFF. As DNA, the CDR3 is TGTGCCAGCAGCCAAGTGGGACTAGCGGGAGAGGTCAATGAGCAGTTCTTC.

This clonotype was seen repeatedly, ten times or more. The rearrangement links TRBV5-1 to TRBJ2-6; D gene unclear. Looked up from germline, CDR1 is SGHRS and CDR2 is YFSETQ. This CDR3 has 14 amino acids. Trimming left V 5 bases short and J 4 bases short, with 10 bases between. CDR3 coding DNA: TGCGCCAGCAGAAGGCAGGAAGGGGCCAACGTCCTGACTTTC. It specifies CASRRQEGANVLTF.

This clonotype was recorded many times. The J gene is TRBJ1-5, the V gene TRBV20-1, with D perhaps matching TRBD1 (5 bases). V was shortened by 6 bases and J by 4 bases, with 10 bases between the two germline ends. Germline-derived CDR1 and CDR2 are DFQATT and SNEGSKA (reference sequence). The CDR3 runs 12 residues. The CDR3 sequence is CSAERGNQPQHF. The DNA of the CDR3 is TGCAGTGCCGAAAGGGGTAATCAGCCCCAGCATTTT.

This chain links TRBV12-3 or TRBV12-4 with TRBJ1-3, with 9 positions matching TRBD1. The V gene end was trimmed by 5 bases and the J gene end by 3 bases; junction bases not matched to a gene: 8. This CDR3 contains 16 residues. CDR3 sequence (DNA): TGTGCCAGCAGTGTCCGGGACAGGGTTGATGGAAACACCATATATTTT. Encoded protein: CASSVRDRVDGNTIYF.

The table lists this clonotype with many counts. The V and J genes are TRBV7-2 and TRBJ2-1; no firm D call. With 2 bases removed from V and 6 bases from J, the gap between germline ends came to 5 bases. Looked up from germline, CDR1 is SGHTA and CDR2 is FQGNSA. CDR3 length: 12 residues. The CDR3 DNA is TGTGCCAGCAGCTTAAAGATCAATGAGCAGTTCTTC. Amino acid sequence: CASSLKINEQFF.

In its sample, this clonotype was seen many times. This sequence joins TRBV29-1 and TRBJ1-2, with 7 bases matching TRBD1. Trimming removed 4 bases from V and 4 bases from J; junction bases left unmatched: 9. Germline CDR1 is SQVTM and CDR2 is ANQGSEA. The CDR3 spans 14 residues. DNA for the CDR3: TGCAGCGTTGGCAGGGGGGGCCCTCTCTATGGCTACACCTTC. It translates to CSVGRGGPLYGYTF. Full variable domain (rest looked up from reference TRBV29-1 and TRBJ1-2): SAVISQKPSRDICQRGTSLTIQCQVDSQVTMMFWYRQQPGQSLTLIATANQGSEATYESGFVIDKFPISRPNLTFSTLTVSNMSPEDSSIYLCSVGRGGPLYGYTFGSGTRLTVV.

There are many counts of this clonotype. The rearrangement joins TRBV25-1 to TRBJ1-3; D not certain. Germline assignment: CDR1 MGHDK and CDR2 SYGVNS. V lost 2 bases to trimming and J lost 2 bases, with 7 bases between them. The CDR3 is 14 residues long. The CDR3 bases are TGTGCCAGCAGTGAAGAGTGGACTGGAAACACCATATATTTT. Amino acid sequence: CASSEEWTGNTIYF.

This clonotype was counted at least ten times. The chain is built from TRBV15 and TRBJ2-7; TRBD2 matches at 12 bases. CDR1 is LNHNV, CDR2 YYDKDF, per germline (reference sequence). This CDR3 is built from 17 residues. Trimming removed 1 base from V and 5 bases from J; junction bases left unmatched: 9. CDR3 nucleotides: TGTGCCACCAGCAGAGCGGGCGGACTAGCGGGAATCCACGAGCAGTACTTC. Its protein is CATSRAGGLAGIHEQYF.

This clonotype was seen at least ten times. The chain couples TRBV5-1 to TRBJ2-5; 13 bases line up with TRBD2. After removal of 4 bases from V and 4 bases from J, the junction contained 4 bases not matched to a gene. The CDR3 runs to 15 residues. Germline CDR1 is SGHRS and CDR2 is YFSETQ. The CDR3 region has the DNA TGCGCCAGCAGCCCGGGACTAGCGGGACGAGAGACCCAGTACTTC. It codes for CASSPGLAGRETQYF.

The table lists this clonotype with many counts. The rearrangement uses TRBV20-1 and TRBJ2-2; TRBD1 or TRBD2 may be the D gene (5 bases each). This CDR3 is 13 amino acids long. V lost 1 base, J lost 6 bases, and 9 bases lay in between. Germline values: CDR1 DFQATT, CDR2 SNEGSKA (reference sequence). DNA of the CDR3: TGCAGTGCTAGAGGGATGGGACCCGGGGAGCTGTTTTTT. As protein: CSARGMGPGELFF.

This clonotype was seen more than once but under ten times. This CDR3 is CASSPLFGETQYF. The CDR3 nucleotides are TGTGCCAGCTCACCATTATTCGGGGAGACCCAGTACTTC. The chain carries TRBV18 and TRBJ2-5; D is unresolved. This CDR3 is built from 13 residues. V was shortened by 2 bases and J by 5 bases, with 9 bases between the two germline ends. Germline-derived CDR1 and CDR2 are KGHSH and LQKENI. The full variable domain, completed using reference TRBV18 and TRBJ2-5, is NAGVMQNPRHLVRRRGQEARLRCSPMKGHSHVYWYRQLPEEGLKFMVYLQKENIIDESGMPKERFSAEFPKEGPSILRIQQVVRGDSAAYFCASSPLFGETQYFGPGTRLLVL.

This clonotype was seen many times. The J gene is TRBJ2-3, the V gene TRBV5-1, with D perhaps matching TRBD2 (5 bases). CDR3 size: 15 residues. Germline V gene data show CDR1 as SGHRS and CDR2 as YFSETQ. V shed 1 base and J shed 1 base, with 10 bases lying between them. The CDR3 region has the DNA TGCGCCAGCAGCTTGTCATCAGCGGGCACAGATACGCAGTATTTT. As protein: CASSLSSAGTDTQYF.

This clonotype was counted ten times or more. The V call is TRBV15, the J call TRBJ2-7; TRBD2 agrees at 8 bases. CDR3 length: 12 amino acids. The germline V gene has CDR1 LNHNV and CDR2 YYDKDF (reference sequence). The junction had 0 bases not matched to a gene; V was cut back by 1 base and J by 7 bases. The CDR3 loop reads CATSRASGEQYF. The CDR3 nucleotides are TGTGCCACCAGCAGAGCTAGCGGGGAGCAGTACTTC.

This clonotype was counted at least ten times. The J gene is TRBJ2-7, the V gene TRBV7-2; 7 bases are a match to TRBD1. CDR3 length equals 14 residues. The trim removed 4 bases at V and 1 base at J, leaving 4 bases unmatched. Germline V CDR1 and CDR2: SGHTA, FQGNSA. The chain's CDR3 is CASSSPGQSYEQYF. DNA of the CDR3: TGTGCCAGCAGCTCCCCGGGACAGTCCTACGAGCAGTACTTC.

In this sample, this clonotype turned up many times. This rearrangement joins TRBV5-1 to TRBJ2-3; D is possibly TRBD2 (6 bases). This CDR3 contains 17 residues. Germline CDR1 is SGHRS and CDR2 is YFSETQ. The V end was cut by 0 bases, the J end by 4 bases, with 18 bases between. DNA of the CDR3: TGCGCCAGCAGCTTGGTTGGAGGGAGTTGGCCGGCAGATACGCAGTATTTT. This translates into CASSLVGGSWPADTQYF.

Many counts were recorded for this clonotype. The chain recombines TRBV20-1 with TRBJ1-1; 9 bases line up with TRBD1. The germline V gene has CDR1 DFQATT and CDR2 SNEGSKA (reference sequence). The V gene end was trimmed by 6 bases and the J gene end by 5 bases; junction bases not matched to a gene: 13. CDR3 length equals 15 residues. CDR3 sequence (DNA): TGCAGTGCCCGGGACAGGGCATTCACGGGGACTGAAGCTTTCTTT. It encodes CSARDRAFTGTEAFF.